Shown below are 16 T cell receptor beta chains from a single sample sequenced in a study of vaccination and CD4 T cells after COVID-19. These receptors have no identified antigens. With the Oncomine TCR Beta short-read assay, DNA from cultured CD4+ T cells was sequenced. Each CDR3 protein gets one entry after TCRdb re-called the PCR reads with MiXCR. This repertoire shows about 20,000 distinct CDR3 sequences, roughly three fifths found once; its top ten account for around 9%. Treatment here: approximately nine-day PBMC culture with coronavirus spike peptide pools or control peptides (ViraFEST assay). Source: CD4+ T cells from blood, cultured in vitro, taken after SARS-CoV-2 vaccination. Receptor source: a human donor who had recovered from COVID-19.

The V and J genes are TRBV18 and TRBJ2-5; 9 bases fit TRBD2. With 3 bases clipped from V and 2 bases from J, the junction kept 1 base outside the gene matches. The CDR3 has 14 amino acids. Germline values: CDR1 KGHSH, CDR2 LQKENI. The CDR3 nucleotides read TGTGCCAGCTCACCGACTAGCGGACAAGAGACCCAGTACTTC. Encoded protein: CASSPTSGQETQYF. The variable domain in full, completed from reference TRBV18 and TRBJ2-5, reads NAGVMQNPRHLVRRRGQEARLRCSPMKGHSHVYWYRQLPEEGLKFMVYLQKENIIDESGMPKERFSAEFPKEGPSILRIQQVVRGDSAAYFCASSPTSGQETQYFGPGTRLLVL.

V is TRBV20-1 and J is TRBJ2-1; 9 bases fit TRBD1. The CDR3 sequence is 15 residues long. Germline trimming cut 2 bases from V and 4 bases from J; bases unmatched to any gene: 6. Germline CDR1 is DFQATT and CDR2 is SNEGSKA (reference sequence). The CDR3 protein is CSARRGQGTYNEQFF. CDR3 DNA: TGCAGTGCTAGAAGGGGACAGGGAACTTACAATGAGCAGTTCTTC.

This clonotype came up once. The chain employs TRBV5-4 and TRBJ1-2, with TRBD1 matching 7 bases. After removal of 7 bases from V and 8 bases from J, the junction contained 14 bases not matched to a gene. This CDR3 is built from 14 residues. Germline V lookup: CDR1 SGHNT, CDR2 YYREEE (reference sequence). Here the CDR3 reads CASRNLRQGGGYTF. The CDR3 nucleotides read TGTGCCAGCCGAAACCTAAGACAGGGAGGGGGCTACACCTTC.

The rearrangement joins TRBV12-3 or TRBV12-4 to TRBJ2-1, with TRBD2 matching 7 bases. The CDR3 is 15 amino acids. After removal of 2 bases from V and 4 bases from J, the junction contained 5 bases not matched to a gene. The CDR3 DNA reads TGTGCCAGCAGTTTACAAGCGGGGCCATACAATGAGCAGTTCTTC. Translation gives CASSLQAGPYNEQFF.

This clonotype occurred a few times. V usage is TRBV7-9 and J usage is TRBJ2-2; TRBD1 aligns across 7 bases. Trimming removed 5 bases from V and 5 bases from J; junction bases left unmatched: 5. The germline gives CDR1 SEHNR, CDR2 FQNEAQ (reference sequence). The CDR3 is 14 residues long. The CDR3 reads CASSLGQATGELFF. The CDR3 bases are TGTGCCAGCAGCCTCGGACAGGCTACCGGGGAGCTGTTTTTT.

The chain carries TRBV12-3 or TRBV12-4 and TRBJ1-5, with D perhaps TRBD1 (6 bases). The CDR3 consists of 14 residues. With 3 bases removed from V and 5 bases from J, the gap between germline ends came to 11 bases. The CDR3 DNA follows: TGTGCCAGCAGTTTTGAGGGGGGGGATCAGCCCCAGCATTTT. It specifies CASSFEGGDQPQHF.

This clonotype has a single count. The genes are TRBV20-1 and TRBJ2-3; 9 bases line up with TRBD2. The CDR3 sequence is 14 residues long. CDR1 and CDR2 (germline): DFQATT, SNEGSKA (reference sequence). V was clipped by 6 bases and J by 1 base; unmatched bases: 5. CDR3 protein: CSALAGVGTDTQYF. The CDR3 DNA sequence: TGCAGTGCCTTAGCGGGAGTAGGCACAGATACGCAGTATTTT.

The rearrangement uses TRBV18 and TRBJ1-2, with D maybe TRBD1 (5 bases). Trimming removed 3 bases at V and 7 bases at J, with 15 bases between. The CDR3 totals 14 residues. Per germline, CDR1 KGHSH and CDR2 LQKENI. The CDR3: CASSPDPPGAGYTF. In nucleotides, the CDR3 is TGTGCCAGCTCACCTGACCCACCTGGGGCTGGCTACACCTTC.

The sample holds a few counts of this clonotype. V gene TRBV12-3 or TRBV12-4 combines with J gene TRBJ1-2, with D perhaps TRBD1 (5 bases). Trimming shortened V by 8 bases and J by 6 bases, and 16 bases separated the two germline ends. This CDR3 comprises 13 residues. The CDR3 loop is CASLGTSADGYTF. The CDR3 DNA reads TGTGCCAGCCTCGGGACGTCGGCAGATGGCTACACCTTC.

This sequence joins TRBV5-6 and TRBJ1-1; D perhaps matches TRBD1 (5 bases). The CDR3 sequence is 16 residues long. Looked up from germline, CDR1 is SGHDT and CDR2 is YYEEEE. V lost 4 bases and J 1 base, leaving 17 bases between the germline ends. This CDR3 reads CASSRYPGRPNTEAFF. Written as DNA, the CDR3 is TGTGCCAGCAGCAGATATCCGGGGCGACCGAACACTGAAGCTTTCTTT.

The chain has TRBV19 and TRBJ2-5; TRBD2 matches 9 bases. V shed 10 bases, J shed 5 bases, and the junction held 11 bases outside the gene matches. The CDR3 is made up of 14 amino acids. Germline lookup yields CDR1 LNHDA and CDR2 SQIVND (reference sequence). The CDR3 DNA is TGTGCCACTGGAGCTAGCGGGACGGGGGAGACCCAGTACTTC. This translates into CATGASGTGETQYF.

This clonotype was recorded a few times. J is TRBJ2-3 and V is TRBV15; 8 positions match TRBD2. This CDR3 comprises 17 residues. CDR1 and CDR2 (germline): LNHNV, YYDKDF (reference sequence). The ends lost 3 bases at V and 4 bases at J; junction bases unmatched: 12. CDR3 DNA sequence: TGTGCCACCAGCAGGGGGACTAGACGTCAACCTCCAGATACGCAGTATTTT. This translates into CATSRGTRRQPPDTQYF.

The chain combines TRBV11-3 with TRBJ2-2; 8 bases agree with TRBD2. Germline assignment: CDR1 SGHNT and CDR2 YENEEA. The ends lost 5 bases at V and 1 base at J; junction bases unmatched: 3. This CDR3 region has 15 residues. In DNA form, the CDR3 reads TGTGCCAGCAGCCTTAGCGGGATGAACACCGGGGAGCTGTTTTTT. It is translated as CASSLSGMNTGELFF.

CDR3 region: CASSYLPTVNSPLHF. DNA for the CDR3: TGTGCCAGCAGTTACCTCCCGACAGTTAATTCACCCCTCCACTTT. The chain is built from TRBV6-5 and TRBJ1-6; possibly TRBD1 for D (5 bases). The CDR3 has 15 residues. Between the trimmed V and J ends, which lost 2 bases and 6 bases, there was a span of 11 bases. Per germline, CDR1 MNHEY and CDR2 SVGAGI.

The V gene is TRBV21-1, the J gene TRBJ2-5; TRBD1 is the table's D call and was not checked against the DNA. TRBV21-1 is assigned pseudogene status. The length of the CDR3 is 17 residues. Here the CDR3 reads CASSTQPPSMYQETQYF. Here the CDR3 DNA reads TGTGCCAGCAGCACCCAACCCCCTTCCATGTACCAAGAGACCCAGTACTTC.

This clonotype was observed a handful of times. One junction end disagrees with the germline gene, perhaps due to a read error. V is TRBV19 and J is TRBJ1-2, with 11 positions matching TRBD1. Germline V CDR1 and CDR2: LNHDA, SQIVND (reference sequence). CDR3 length: 16 amino acids. This CDR3 is CVSRPDRGPPPNGYTF. The CDR3 DNA follows: TGTGTCAGTAGGCCGGACAGGGGGCCGCCCCCCAATGGCTACACCTTC.